One T cell receptor (beta chain) is described in this entry. The data derive from a study of blood T cell repertoires in COVID-19. Study-level background: Sample material is recorded as cDNA or gDNA derived from T cells, B-cell-depleted T cells, or PBMCs.

Original methodology: It was from reference gene primer amplification that nucleated cell counts were estimated. Method: immunoSEQ multiplex PCR; TCRdb's copy keeps in-frame clones and lacks some. The V and J calls and clone size come from that table; D and trimming were worked out from the DNA. The sample comprises under 250,000 clones, 80% to 90% of which are singletons, and over 3% rests with the top ten. The CDR3 runs to 17 residues. Germline values: CDR1 SNHLY, CDR2 FYNNEI. V shed 6 bases and J shed 4 bases, with 22 bases lying between them. Everyone who took part was about 18 to 89 years old, and they came from about two dozen US areas. Assignments of participants to cohorts depended upon their own reported clinical history.

The gene calls are TRBV2 and TRBJ1-5; D may be TRBD1 (6 bases). The clonotype comes from a woman aged 18-35 years in a cohort exposed to, infected with or recovered from COVID-19 (not recorded which). The material sequenced was PBMCs or T cells enriched from blood (not recorded which). The CDR3 protein is CASRATTQGFGNQPQHF. DNA for the CDR3: TGTGCCAGCAGAGCAACTACACAGGGATTTGGGAATCAGCCCCAGCATTTT.